This T cell receptor (beta chain) appears in the sequencing data of a study of graft-versus-host responses after intestinal transplantation. On the study more broadly: For approximately three years after anti-thymocyte globulin induction, all recipients took tacrolimus and steroids.

Study-wide results and caveats: GvH clones turned up in recipient marrow; some had shown up first in ileum or blood.

Turning to this clone: What it binds is unknown.

Deletions cut 10 bases from V and 4 bases from J, with 20 bases between. Germline V gives CDR1 ENHRY, CDR2 SYGVKD. This CDR3 region has 14 residues. Libraries were prepared by immunoSEQ multiplex PCR; TCRdb keeps only in-frame clonotypes and omits some of them. The sample shows some 130,000 clones, over 85% of them seen only once. The receptor was derived from a human donor who received an intestinal transplant. The rearrangement links TRBV10-3 to TRBJ2-7; D unclear. The specimen comprised unstimulated CD4+ T cells sorted from spleen or lymph node cells, sampled before intestinal transplant. The CDR3 here is CATQPLDGAYEQYF. The CDR3 DNA reads TGTGCCACACAACCCTTGGACGGAGCTTACGAGCAGTACTTC.